This T cell receptor beta chain was retrieved from a study of neurological immune-mediated disorders. Broader study findings: Subjects shared no identical expanded-clone CDR3 amino acid sequences, suggesting private TCR-beta repertoires in all groups.

2 million PBMCs stored at -80 C were the source of the unsorted libraries. Per the germline V gene, CDR1 is SGHTA and CDR2 is FQGNSA. This CDR3 region has 16 residues. The V end was cut by 3 bases, the J end by 0 bases, with 9 bases between. With respect to this clonotype: Its antigen is not identified.

With 10-nucleotide random UMIs, 5'RACE was used to make the cDNA. Each CDR3 protein is one row after TCRdb ran MiXCR on the 5' RACE reads. Seen here are roughly 47,000 distinct CDR3 sequences, around 4% observed once, and the top ten hold roughly 5.6%. Material for sequencing was PBMCs. This clonotype originated in a woman aged 55-75 years with multiple sclerosis. The chain has TRBV7-2 and TRBJ2-6; D not certain. The CDR3 sequence is CASSFGRSSGANVLTF. DNA of the CDR3: TGTGCCAGCAGCTTCGGCAGAAGCTCTGGGGCCAACGTCCTGACTTTC.